This passage covers 21 T cell receptor beta chains from one sample sequenced in a study of blood T cell repertoires in COVID-19. The protocol was immunoSEQ multiplex PCR, while the TCRdb copy is restricted to in-frame clones and leaves out a portion. The table includes 150,000 to 200,000 clones, around 81% detected once. Material: peripheral blood. The receptors come from a woman in her 40s with COVID-19, enrolled during active disease.

The V call is TRBV6-5, the J call TRBJ2-5; weak D call: TRBD2 (6 bases). V lost 8 bases and J 2 bases, leaving 18 bases between the germline ends. Germline V lookup: CDR1 MNHEY, CDR2 SVGAGI. This CDR3 has 15 amino acids. Here the CDR3 DNA reads TGTGCCAGCCATGGGGCACCCGGGAGACAAGAGACCCAGTACTTC. Its protein is CASHGAPGRQETQYF.

This chain joins TRBV5-1 and TRBJ1-2; 7 bases are a match to TRBD1. Germline V gene sequence: CDR1 SGHRS, CDR2 YFSETQ. This CDR3 comprises 14 residues. With V trimmed by 4 bases and J by 4 bases, 7 bases remained unmatched. In nucleotides, the CDR3 is TGCGCCAGCAGCCAAGACAGGGTCGGCTATGGCTACACCTTC. Amino acid sequence: CASSQDRVGYGYTF.

This chain's CDR3 is CASSLGGGTYEQYF. The CDR3 DNA reads as TGTGCCAGCAGCTTAGGAGGCGGGACCTACGAGCAGTACTTC. The chain combines TRBV11-2 with TRBJ2-7, with D possibly being TRBD2 (6 bases). Per the germline V gene, CDR1 is SGHAT and CDR2 is FQNNGV. Trimming cost V 1 base and J 2 bases, with 9 bases left between them. The length of the CDR3 is 14 residues.

V is TRBV29-1 and J is TRBJ1-1; tentative D call: TRBD1 (5 bases). Germline V lookup: CDR1 SQVTM, CDR2 ANQGSEA. Trimming took 6 bases from V and 4 from J, leaving 12 bases between them. This CDR3 spans 12 amino acids. The CDR3 sequence is CSVREGPTEAFF. CDR3 in DNA: TGCAGCGTCAGGGAGGGACCCACTGAAGCTTTCTTT.

The V and J genes are TRBV29-1 and TRBJ2-7; TRBD2 matches at 9 bases. Germline CDR1 is SQVTM and CDR2 is ANQGSEA. The CDR3 sequence is 12 residues long. Trimming took 7 bases from V and 7 from J; bases not matched to a gene: 8. The CDR3 is CSARGGAGEQYF. The CDR3 DNA reads TGCAGCGCCCGCGGGGGGGCTGGAGAGCAGTACTTC.

This clone was observed many times. V gene TRBV2 combines with J gene TRBJ2-7, with D unclear. This CDR3 spans 11 amino acids. Germline V gene lookup returns CDR1 SNHLY and CDR2 FYNNEI. V was clipped by 6 bases and J by 3 bases, with 6 bases between them. CDR3 bases: TGTGCCAGCAGCCAGTACTACGAGCAGTACTTC. The encoded protein is CASSQYYEQYF.

The chain employs TRBV11-2 and TRBJ2-2; the D is unclear. Germline V CDR1 and CDR2: SGHAT, FQNNGV. Trimming removed 5 bases from V and 1 base from J, with 8 bases in between. The CDR3 runs to 14 residues. CDR3 residues: CASSPRRNTGELFF. The DNA of the CDR3 is TGTGCCAGCAGCCCCCGGAGGAACACCGGGGAGCTGTTTTTT.

The genes are TRBV28 and TRBJ2-1, with TRBD1 matching 9 bases. The germline gives CDR1 MDHEN, CDR2 SYDVKM. The CDR3 covers 13 residues. V shed 2 bases, J shed 15 bases, and the junction held 8 bases outside the gene matches. CDR3 nucleotide sequence: TGTGCCAGCAGTTTACCCGTGGACAGGGGTAGGTTCTTC. Translated: CASSLPVDRGRFF.

The chain has TRBV29-1 and TRBJ2-3; D may be TRBD1 (6 bases). The V gene lost 4 bases and the J gene lost 4 bases, with 15 bases spanning the gap. Germline V gene sequence: CDR1 SQVTM, CDR2 ANQGSEA. This CDR3 is built from 14 residues. The CDR3 nucleotides read TGCAGCGTTGTTGGTGGGGGCTCATCAGATACGCAGTATTTT. This sequence encodes CSVVGGGSSDTQYF.

V usage is TRBV12-3 or TRBV12-4 and J usage is TRBJ1-2; D not resolved. The CDR3 has 13 amino acids. V dropped 2 bases and J dropped 3 bases, with 7 bases sitting between them. DNA for the CDR3: TGTGCCAGCAGTTTAACTTCTTACTATGGCTACACCTTC. This translates into CASSLTSYYGYTF.

This clone came up once. The chain uses TRBV29-1 and TRBJ2-3, with D tentatively TRBD2 (6 bases). The CDR3 covers 13 residues. The ends were cut back, 6 bases at V and 1 base at J, with 11 bases in the middle. CDR1 is SQVTM and CDR2 is ANQGSEA in the germline V gene. For the CDR3, the DNA is TGCAGCGTCGGTAGCGGAGGCACAGATACGCAGTATTTT. Protein product: CSVGSGGTDTQYF.

The V and J genes are TRBV3-1 (or the pseudogene TRBV3-2) and TRBJ2-7; 7 bases are a match to TRBD1. The V and J ends lost 2 bases and 1 base, in that order; junction bases with no gene match: 5. CDR1 is LGHDT and CDR2 is YNNKEL in the germline V gene (reference sequence). The CDR3 has 15 residues. The CDR3 reads CASSQFTGASYEQYF. CDR3 DNA: TGTGCCAGCAGCCAATTTACAGGGGCGTCCTACGAGCAGTACTTC.

The chain has TRBV28 and TRBJ1-1; TRBD1 might be the D (6 bases). The length of the CDR3 is 14 residues. V was pared by 6 bases and J by 1 base, with 12 bases between. Per the germline V gene, CDR1 is MDHEN and CDR2 is SYDVKM. In DNA form, the CDR3 reads TGTGCCAGCAGCAGTTTAGGGGGGAACACTGAAGCTTTCTTT. Encoded protein: CASSSLGGNTEAFF.

The genes are TRBV7-3 and TRBJ2-5; TRBD1 might be the D (5 bases). CDR1 is SGHTA, CDR2 FQGTGA, per germline. V shed 0 bases and J shed 2 bases, with 13 bases lying between them. The CDR3 is 16 residues long. Here the CDR3 DNA reads TGTGCCAGCAGCTTAACGGGTTCAGGGCCGCAAGAGACCCAGTACTTC. It specifies CASSLTGSGPQETQYF.

In nucleotides, the CDR3 is TGCAGCGCCTACTTCAGGGGCCTTCCTAGCACAGATACGCAGTATTTT. Encoded protein: CSAYFRGLPSTDTQYF. The chain is built from TRBV29-1 and TRBJ2-3; TRBD1 is a possible D gene (6 bases). Germline V gene sequence: CDR1 SQVTM, CDR2 ANQGSEA. This CDR3 has 16 residues. Trimming took off 7 bases at V and 0 bases at J, with 20 bases between the two ends.

The chain couples TRBV9 to TRBJ1-2, with a weak D call TRBD1 (6 bases). This CDR3 has 11 amino acids. The germline gives CDR1 SGDLS, CDR2 YYNGEE. The V gene lost 6 bases and the J gene lost 8 bases, with 11 bases spanning the gap. CDR3 sequence: CASTSGVGYTF. The CDR3 region has the DNA TGTGCCAGCACGTCAGGGGTCGGCTACACCTTC.

J is TRBJ2-7 and V is TRBV11-2, with D uncertain. Looked up from germline, CDR1 is SGHAT and CDR2 is FQNNGV. The CDR3 consists of 14 residues. V lost 3 bases to trimming and J lost 2 bases, with 11 bases between them. DNA of the CDR3: TGTGCCAGCAGCTTTGGGCAGTCCACCTACGAGCAGTACGTC. It codes for CASSFGQSTYEQYV.

This chain links TRBV10-2 with TRBJ1-4; unclear D gene. V lost 5 bases to trimming and J lost 8 bases, with 12 bases between them. Germline assignment: CDR1 WSHSY and CDR2 SAAADI. This CDR3 is 13 amino acids long. The CDR3 sequence: CASSISTGEKLFF. As DNA, the CDR3 is TGCGCCAGCAGTATATCGACTGGGGAAAAACTGTTTTTT.

The table lists this clone with a count of one. The chain uses TRBV5-1 and TRBJ1-1; D is undetermined. This CDR3 region has 14 residues. V was pared by 4 bases and J by 5 bases, with 15 bases between. Germline loops: CDR1 SGHRS, CDR2 YFSETQ. CDR3 coding DNA: TGCGCCAGCAGCCCCGACCGGAGGTGGACTGAAGCTTTCTTT. Translation: CASSPDRRWTEAFF.

The chain combines TRBV18 with TRBJ2-1; the D gene is possibly TRBD1 (6 bases). Trimming removed 3 bases from V and 0 bases from J, with 9 bases in between. Germline-derived CDR1 and CDR2 are KGHSH and LQKENI. The CDR3 extends over 15 amino acids. The CDR3 spells CASSPRTVSYNEQFF. The CDR3 DNA sequence: TGTGCCAGCTCACCTCGGACAGTCTCCTACAATGAGCAGTTCTTC.

This clone was observed a few times. The chain carries TRBV29-1 and TRBJ2-7; tentatively, D is TRBD1 (6 bases). The germline CDR1 and CDR2 sequences are SQVTM and ANQGSEA. The CDR3 runs 14 residues. V dropped 0 bases and J dropped 7 bases, with 16 bases sitting between them. The CDR3 loop is CSVEDLGTKPEQYF. The CDR3 region has the DNA TGCAGCGTTGAAGATCTAGGGACAAAGCCGGAGCAGTACTTC.